A single sample is the source of the 3 T cell receptor beta chains below, sequenced in a study of control samples from healthy donors and cancer patients. Method: immunoSEQ multiplex PCR; TCRdb's copy keeps in-frame clones and lacks some. The sample contains approximately 94,000 clones, about 90% of which appear only once. Sequences were obtained from blood. The source is a woman aged 45-65 years in good health.

This chain joins TRBV12-3 or TRBV12-4 and TRBJ2-4; TRBD2 is a possible D gene (6 bases). The CDR3 loop spans 13 amino acids. V was shortened by 6 bases and J by 6 bases, with 12 bases between the two germline ends. Here the CDR3 reads CASSTFGRNIQYF. As DNA, the CDR3 is TGTGCCAGCAGCACCTTCGGGAGAAACATTCAGTACTTC.

The rearrangement links TRBV27 to TRBJ2-7; the match to TRBD2 covers 13 bases. The junction had 19 bases not matched to a gene; V was cut back by 3 bases and J by 2 bases. This CDR3 is built from 21 residues. The V gene's germline CDR1 is MNHEY and CDR2 SMNVEV (reference sequence). The CDR3 DNA is TGTGCCAGCAGTTTTCGGGCCTTAACTAGCGGGGGGGCGTTTGCTCCCTACGAGCAGTACTTC. It translates to CASSFRALTSGGAFAPYEQYF.

This clone was recorded only once. The rearrangement joins TRBV12-5 to TRBJ2-7; no clear D. The CDR3 sequence is 13 residues long. Looked up from germline, CDR1 is LGHNT and CDR2 is FRNRAP. With 6 bases removed from V and 2 bases from J, the gap between germline ends came to 11 bases. This CDR3 is CASGPAPAYEQYF. CDR3 in DNA: TGTGCTAGTGGCCCGGCGCCGGCCTACGAGCAGTACTTC. Filled out from reference TRBV12-5 and TRBJ2-7, the complete variable domain reads DARVTQTPRHKVTEMGQEVTMRCQPILGHNTVFWYRQTMMQGLELLAYFRNRAPLDDSGMPKDRFSAEMPDATLATLKIQPSEPRDSAVYFCASGPAPAYEQYFGPGTRLTVT.